This T cell receptor beta chain came from a study of blood T cell repertoires in COVID-19. Study at large: Material from acute and convalescent COVID-19 was sourced from the United States, Italy and Spain.

The repertoire was sequenced with immunoSEQ multiplex PCR; TCRdb's copy has only in-frame clones and lacks some. The sample comprises about 120,000 clones, about 80% of which are singletons, and 3.8% rests with the top ten. Trimming cost V 2 bases and J 2 bases; bases outside gene matches: 6. This CDR3 is 16 amino acids long. The germline gives CDR1 SGHTA, CDR2 FQGNSA. V usage is TRBV7-2 and J usage is TRBJ2-3; the match to TRBD2 covers 8 bases. The sample comprised peripheral blood. The sequence derives from an elderly woman with acute or convalescent COVID-19. The CDR3 spells CASSLLSSGPTDTQYF. As DNA, the CDR3 is TGTGCCAGCAGCTTACTCTCTAGCGGGCCCACAGATACGCAGTATTTT.